The T cell receptor beta chain described here comes from a study of shared clonotypes between healthy human individuals. Only in-frame clones appear in the TCRdb table, and some are missing; sequencing was by immunoSEQ multiplex PCR. The data show roughly 640,000 clones, with 74% seen just once and roughly 1.7% held by the top ten. CD4+ cell separation produced CD45RA+ naive and CD45RA-negative memory subsets. Germline loops: CDR1 KGHSH, CDR2 LQKENI. The V and J ends lost 3 bases and 0 bases, in that order; junction bases with no gene match: 7. The CDR3 is 16 amino acids. This sequence originates from a woman aged 25 to 39 in good health. The sequencing input was memory CD4+ T cells sorted from blood. Subset indicated: CD45RA-negative fraction. The genes are TRBV18 and TRBJ2-7; 8 bases match TRBD1. CDR3 bases: TGTGCCAGCTCACCGAGACAGGGGACAAGCTCCTACGAGCAGTACTTC. Protein sequence: CASSPRQGTSSYEQYF.